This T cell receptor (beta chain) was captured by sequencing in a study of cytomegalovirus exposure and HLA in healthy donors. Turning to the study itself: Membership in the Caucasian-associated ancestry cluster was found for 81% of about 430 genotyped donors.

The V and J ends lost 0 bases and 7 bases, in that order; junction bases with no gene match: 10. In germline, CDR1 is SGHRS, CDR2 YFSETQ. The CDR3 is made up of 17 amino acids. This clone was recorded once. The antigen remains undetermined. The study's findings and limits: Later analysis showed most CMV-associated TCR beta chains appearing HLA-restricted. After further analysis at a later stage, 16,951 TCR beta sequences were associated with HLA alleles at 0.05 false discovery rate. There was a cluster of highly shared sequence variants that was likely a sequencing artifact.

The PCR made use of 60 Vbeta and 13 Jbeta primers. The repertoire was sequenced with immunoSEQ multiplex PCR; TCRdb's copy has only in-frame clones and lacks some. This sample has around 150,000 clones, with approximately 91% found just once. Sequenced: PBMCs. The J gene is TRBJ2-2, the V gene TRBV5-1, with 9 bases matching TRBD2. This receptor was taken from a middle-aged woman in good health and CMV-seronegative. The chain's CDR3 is CASSLDAAGGQVGELFF. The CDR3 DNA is TGCGCCAGCAGCTTGGACGCGGCGGGAGGGCAGGTCGGGGAGCTGTTTTTT.